The 5 T cell receptor beta chains in this list originate from one sample, sequenced in a study of spatial heterogeneity in lung cancer. TCRdb ran MiXCR on the 5' RACE reads and lists one entry per CDR3 protein. In the table there are about 92,000 distinct CDR3 sequences, 12% of which are singletons. Time point reported: sample taken at primary tumor resection. No cells were sorted before sequencing. The whole RNA sequenced was extracted from tumor, nontumor lung or frozen PBMC. This specimen was PBMCs, taken at surgery. All receptors come from a male donor with early-stage non-small cell lung cancer.

In the case of this clonotype: A much larger clone sits a single nucleotide away, making a read error possible. The chain couples TRBV29-1 to TRBJ2-7; possibly TRBD2 for D (5 bases). Germline values: CDR1 SQVTM, CDR2 ANQGSEA. V shed 3 bases and J shed 4 bases, with 13 bases lying between them. This CDR3 region has 13 residues. The chain's CDR3 is CSVDQLGVYEQYF. CDR3 DNA sequence: TGCAGCGTTGATCAGCTCGGGGTTTACGAGCAGTACTTC.

This clonotype has ten or more counts. The chain joins TRBV24-1 to TRBJ1-4, with 7 positions matching TRBD1. Trimming cost V 4 bases and J 7 bases; bases outside gene matches: 8. The CDR3 consists of 15 residues. Germline V gene data show CDR1 as KGHDR and CDR2 as SFDVKD. The CDR3 reads CATSESGTAGEKLFF. The CDR3 region has the DNA TGTGCCACCAGTGAGTCAGGGACAGCCGGTGAAAAACTGTTTTTT.

The J gene is TRBJ2-7, the V gene TRBV7-2, with 12 nucleotides matching TRBD2. CDR1 and CDR2 (germline): SGHTA, FQGNSA. The ends lost 5 bases at V and 5 bases at J; junction bases unmatched: 13. The CDR3 runs to 17 residues. The CDR3 region has the DNA TGTGCCAGCAGCCCCTCTCGGCTAGCGGGGGGGCCCCACGAGCAGTACTTC. Translation: CASSPSRLAGGPHEQYF. Drawing the rest from reference TRBV7-2 and TRBJ2-7, the complete variable domain is GAGVSQSPSNKVTEKGKDVELRCDPISGHTALYWYRQSLGQGLEFLIYFQGNSAPDKSGLPSDRFSAERTGGSVSTLTIQRTQQEDSAVYLCASSPSRLAGGPHEQYFGPGTRLTVT.

This chain connects TRBV12-3 or TRBV12-4 to TRBJ2-5; 7 bases map to TRBD1. The length of the CDR3 is 14 residues. Germline trimming cut 6 bases from V and 5 bases from J; bases unmatched to any gene: 9. The CDR3 sequence is CASSPTGPGETQYF. The CDR3 bases are TGTGCCAGCAGCCCGACAGGGCCGGGGGAGACCCAGTACTTC.

This clonotype was seen at least ten times. This chain connects TRBV29-1 to TRBJ2-3; D is perhaps TRBD1 (5 bases). This CDR3 contains 14 residues. Germline V gene data show CDR1 as SQVTM and CDR2 as ANQGSEA. V was trimmed by 1 base and J by 8 bases, leaving 16 bases between them. This chain's CDR3 is CSVEAHPRGGTQYF. CDR3 in DNA: TGCAGCGTTGAAGCCCATCCTAGGGGTGGTACGCAGTATTTT.